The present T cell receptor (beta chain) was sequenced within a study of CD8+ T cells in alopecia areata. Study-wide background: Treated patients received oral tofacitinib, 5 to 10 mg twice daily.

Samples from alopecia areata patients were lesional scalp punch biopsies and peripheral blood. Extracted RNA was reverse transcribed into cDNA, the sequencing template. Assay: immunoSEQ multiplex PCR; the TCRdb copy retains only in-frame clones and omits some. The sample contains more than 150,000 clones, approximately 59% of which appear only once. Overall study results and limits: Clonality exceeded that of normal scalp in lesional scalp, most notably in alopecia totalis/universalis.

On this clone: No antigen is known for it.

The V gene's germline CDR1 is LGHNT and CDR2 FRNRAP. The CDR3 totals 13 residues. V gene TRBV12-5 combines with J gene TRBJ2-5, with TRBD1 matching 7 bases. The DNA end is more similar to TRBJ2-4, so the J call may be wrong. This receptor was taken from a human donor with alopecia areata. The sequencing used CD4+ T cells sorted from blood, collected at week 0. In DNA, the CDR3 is TGTGCTAGTGGCCGCACAGGGGCCGTCATTCAGTACTTC. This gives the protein CASGRTGAVIQYF.